The clone carrying this TCR beta chain was recorded many times. These data originate in a study of neurological immune-mediated disorders. TCRdb used MiXCR to reprocess the 5' RACE reads, holding one entry per CDR3 protein. This sample yields about 49,000 distinct CDR3 sequences, of which 10% are seen a single time; 1.6% belongs to the top ten. Time point meaning: longitudinal time-point 1 (baseline). This CDR3 region has 13 residues. The germline V and J ends were trimmed by 3 bases and 2 bases, with 8 bases remaining between them. Germline V CDR1 and CDR2: LGHNA, YSLEER. The sequence was obtained from a woman in her 40s in good health. Sequencing was done on a sample of PBMCs. The V gene is TRBV4-3, the J gene TRBJ2-7; D remains unclear. CDR3 loop: CASSHLGTYEQYF. The CDR3 DNA follows: TGCGCCAGCAGCCACCTAGGGACCTACGAGCAGTACTTC.